At least ten counts were recorded for the clone carrying this T cell receptor beta chain. The data stem from a study of CD8 T cells in ankylosing spondylitis. MiXCR was run by TCRdb on the 5' RACE reads, yielding one entry per CDR3 protein. The data contain 45,000 or so distinct CDR3 sequences, approximately 11% of them seen just once; the ten biggest clones take up roughly 1.3%. V was pared by 2 bases and J by 0 bases, with 7 bases between. This CDR3 is built from 14 residues. Germline CDR1 reads ENHRY; CDR2 reads SYGVKD. Material: blood, either unsorted or a sorted T cell fraction (not recorded which). This clonotype originated in a male donor with ankylosing spondylitis or in good health (not recorded which). The chain links TRBV10-3 to TRBJ1-1, with D perhaps TRBD1 (5 bases). CDR3 bases: TGTGCCATCAGTGAGGGGACCGTGAACACTGAAGCTTTCTTT. It is translated as CAISEGTVNTEAFF.